This T cell receptor (beta chain) was captured in a study of blood T cell repertoires in COVID-19. Study at large: From T cells, B-cell-depleted T cells, or PBMCs came the material, which was cDNA or gDNA.

V dropped 4 bases and J dropped 10; count of bases not matched to a gene: 5. From germline, CDR1 is MNHNY and CDR2 SVGAGI (reference sequence). There are 12 residues in the CDR3. The assay was immunoSEQ multiplex PCR, and TCRdb's table has in-frame clones only and misses some. The sample holds about 210,000 clones, 70% to 90% seen once. The sequence was collected from a woman in her forties with acute or convalescent COVID-19. Material for sequencing was peripheral blood. The chain links TRBV6-6 to TRBJ1-1; TRBD1 matches at 8 bases. For the CDR3, the DNA is TGTGCCAGCAGTTCGACAGGGACAGGAGCTTTCTTT. Translating gives CASSSTGTGAFF.